Included here is one T cell receptor beta chain sequence, with context. The CDR3 totals 18 residues. The germline V gene encodes CDR1 SGHTA and CDR2 FQGTGA. Germline trimming cut 0 bases from V and 1 base from J; bases unmatched to any gene: 8. Combining a sample-barcoded 5' primer with a J-beta primer mix, a second PCR ran for roughly 7 to 12 cycles. TCRdb independently ran MiXCR on the 5' RACE reads; one entry per CDR3 protein. Among just under 550,000 distinct CDR3 sequences, more than 20% were seen once, and the ten largest hold around 10%. The sample comes from a study of blood T cells in healthy people across ages. Background on the study: In model experiments, template switching was able to capture about one barcoded beta molecule for every two T cells that were present.

The donors, healthy Caucasians from Russia, were aged 6 to 90. In addition, the sample was reused for a study of T cells of mothers and their children. That paper adds: Samples were obtained from a few healthy Caucasian mothers and their six children. A primer called M1S, used in the second PCR, added sample barcodes and 2-4 random nucleotides.

The rearrangement joins TRBV7-3 to TRBJ1-2; 10 nucleotides match TRBD1. Sequencing used blood. The clonotype originates from a boy younger than 18 in good health. This CDR3 reads CASSLTGTGADFNYGYTF. CDR3 nucleotides: TGTGCCAGCAGCTTAACGGGGACAGGGGCCGACTTTAACTATGGCTACACCTTC. Based on the CDR3 plus reference TRBV7-3 and TRBJ1-2, the full variable domain is GAGVSQTPSNKVTEKGKYVELRCDPISGHTALYWYRQSLGQGPEFLIYFQGTGAADDSGLPNDRFFAVRPEGSVSTLKIQRTERGDSAVYLCASSLTGTGADFNYGYTFGSGTRLTVV.